Each of the 3 T cell receptor beta chains below was sequenced from the same sample in a study of blood T cell repertoires in COVID-19. TCRdb's copy holds only in-frame clones and misses some; the assay was immunoSEQ multiplex PCR. The profile covers a few hundred thousand clones, with around 85% appearing a single time and around 1.8% taken by the ten largest. Sequences were obtained from PBMCs or T cells enriched from blood (not recorded which). The source of these receptors is a woman between 50 and 59 years old who had recovered from COVID-19.

V gene TRBV23-1 combines with J gene TRBJ1-5, with no clear D. TRBV23-1 is treated as an ORF (open reading frame) with a function not yet certain. The length of the CDR3 is 14 residues. V shed 8 bases and J shed 6 bases, with 17 bases lying between them. CDR3 sequence (DNA): TGCGCCAGCGGACTTTCGGGTTGGGGTCAGCCCCAGCATTTT. Translated: CASGLSGWGQPQHF.

This clone was seen only once. The chain recombines TRBV28 with TRBJ1-5; TRBD1 aligns across 10 bases. CDR3 length: 16 amino acids. V shed 5 bases and J 0 bases; nucleotides not matched to a gene: 4. The V gene's germline CDR1 is MDHEN and CDR2 SYDVKM. CDR3 bases: TGTGCCAGCAGTCGGGACAGGGGTTATAGCAATCAGCCCCAGCATTTT. This sequence encodes CASSRDRGYSNQPQHF.

This clone was seen only once. CDR3 residues: CASSQEGQGAGTEAFF. As DNA, the CDR3 is TGTGCCAGCAGCCAAGAGGGGCAGGGGGCGGGGACTGAAGCTTTCTTT. The chain couples TRBV3-1 (or the pseudogene TRBV3-2) to TRBJ1-1; 8 bases fit TRBD1. CDR1 and CDR2 from the germline V gene are LGHDT and YNNKEL (reference sequence). This CDR3 is 16 amino acids long. Trimming cost V 0 bases and J 5 bases; bases outside gene matches: 8.